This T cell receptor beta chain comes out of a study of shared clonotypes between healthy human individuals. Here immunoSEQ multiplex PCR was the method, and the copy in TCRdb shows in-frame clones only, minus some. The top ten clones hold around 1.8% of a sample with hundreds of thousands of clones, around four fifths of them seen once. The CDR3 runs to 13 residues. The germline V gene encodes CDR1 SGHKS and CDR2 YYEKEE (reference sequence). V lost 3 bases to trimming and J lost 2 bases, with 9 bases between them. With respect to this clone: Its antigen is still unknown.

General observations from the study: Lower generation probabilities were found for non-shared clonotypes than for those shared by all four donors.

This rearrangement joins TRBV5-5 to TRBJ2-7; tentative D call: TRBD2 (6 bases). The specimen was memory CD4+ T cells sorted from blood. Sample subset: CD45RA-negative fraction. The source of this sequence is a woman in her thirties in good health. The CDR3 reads CASSWDFAYEQYF. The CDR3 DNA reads TGTGCCAGCAGCTGGGACTTCGCCTACGAGCAGTACTTC.